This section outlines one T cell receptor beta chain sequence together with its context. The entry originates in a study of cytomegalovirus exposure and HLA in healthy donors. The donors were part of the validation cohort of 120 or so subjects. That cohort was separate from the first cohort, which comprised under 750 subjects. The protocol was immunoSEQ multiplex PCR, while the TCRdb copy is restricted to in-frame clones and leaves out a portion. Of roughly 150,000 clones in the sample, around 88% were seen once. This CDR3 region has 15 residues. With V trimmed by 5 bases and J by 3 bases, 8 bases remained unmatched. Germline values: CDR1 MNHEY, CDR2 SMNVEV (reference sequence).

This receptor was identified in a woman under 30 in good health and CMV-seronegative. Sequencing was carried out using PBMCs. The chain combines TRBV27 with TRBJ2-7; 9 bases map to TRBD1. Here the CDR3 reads CASSLPGQGIYEQYF. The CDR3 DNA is TGTGCCAGCAGTCTCCCGGGACAGGGTATCTACGAGCAGTACTTC.